This TCR beta chain appears in the sequencing data of a study of control samples from healthy donors and cancer patients. Germline loops: CDR1 LGHNT, CDR2 FRNRAP. This CDR3 is built from 13 residues. V shed 2 bases and J shed 2 bases, with 5 bases lying between them. Assay: immunoSEQ multiplex PCR; the TCRdb copy retains only in-frame clones and omits some. The sample includes some 120,000 clones, 80% to 95% of them seen just once. Sequencing was carried out using blood. The TCR sequence derives from a man in his late teens or twenties in good health. This rearrangement joins TRBV12-5 to TRBJ2-3; D remains ambiguous. CDR3 protein: CASGLLITDTQYF. The CDR3 bases are TGTGCTAGTGGTTTGCTTATCACAGATACGCAGTATTTT.